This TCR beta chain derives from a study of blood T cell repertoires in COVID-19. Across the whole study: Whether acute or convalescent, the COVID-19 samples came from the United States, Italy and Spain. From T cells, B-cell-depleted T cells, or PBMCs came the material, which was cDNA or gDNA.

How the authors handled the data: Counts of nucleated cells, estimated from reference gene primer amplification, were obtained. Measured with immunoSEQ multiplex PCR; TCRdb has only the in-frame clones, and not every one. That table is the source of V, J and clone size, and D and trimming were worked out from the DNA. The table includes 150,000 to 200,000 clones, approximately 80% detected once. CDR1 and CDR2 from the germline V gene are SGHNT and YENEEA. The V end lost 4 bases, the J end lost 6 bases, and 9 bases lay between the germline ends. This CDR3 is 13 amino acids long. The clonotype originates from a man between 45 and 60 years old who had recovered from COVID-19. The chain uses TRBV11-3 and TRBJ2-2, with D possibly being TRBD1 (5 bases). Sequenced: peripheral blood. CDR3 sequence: CASSSQTAGELFF. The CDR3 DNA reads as TGTGCCAGCAGCTCTCAGACAGCCGGGGAGCTGTTTTTT.